These 25 T cell receptor beta chains were sequenced from one sample in a study of blood T cell repertoires in COVID-19. The method was immunoSEQ multiplex PCR; TCRdb's version includes in-frame clones alone and lacks a portion of them. Of roughly 150,000 clones in the sample, about 86% were seen once. The sequenced material came from peripheral blood. These receptors were collected from a woman of 80 years or more with acute or convalescent COVID-19.

This clone was observed once. The chain recombines TRBV6-1 with TRBJ1-2, with unresolved D. The CDR3 runs to 12 residues. V was trimmed by 3 bases and J by 3 bases, leaving 5 bases between them. Per germline, CDR1 MNHNS and CDR2 SASEGT. Written as DNA, the CDR3 is TGTGCCAGCAGTGACCCTTACTATGGCTACACCTTC. Protein product: CASSDPYYGYTF.

The gene calls are TRBV19 and TRBJ1-2, with 10 bases lining up with TRBD1. The germline V gene has CDR1 LNHDA and CDR2 SQIVND (reference sequence). The V and J ends lost 4 bases and 3 bases, in that order; junction bases with no gene match: 2. The CDR3 extends over 14 amino acids. CDR3 loop: CASSTDRGYYGYTF. DNA for the CDR3: TGTGCCAGTAGTACGGACAGGGGGTACTATGGCTACACCTTC.

V is TRBV15 and J is TRBJ2-1; D is unresolved. Germline V gene sequence: CDR1 LNHNV, CDR2 YYDKDF (reference sequence). V gave up 5 bases and J gave up 6 bases, with 11 bases separating them. The CDR3 runs 13 residues. DNA for the CDR3: TGTGCCACCAGCTACACCGAGGCCAATGAGCAGTTCTTC. Residues: CATSYTEANEQFF.

The V call is TRBV6-5, the J call TRBJ1-2; D ambiguous. This CDR3 spans 13 amino acids. Trimming removed 5 bases at V and 4 bases at J, with 11 bases between. CDR1 is MNHEY, CDR2 SVGAGI, per germline. The DNA for the CDR3 is TGTGCCAGCAGTAGGACTGTTCTCTATGGCTACACCTTC. Protein product: CASSRTVLYGYTF.

This clone occurred once. The J gene is TRBJ2-7, the V gene TRBV27; 9 nucleotides match TRBD2. Trimming at V came to 8 bases and at J to 0 bases, leaving 8 bases not matched to a gene. Germline V gene data show CDR1 as MNHEY and CDR2 as SMNVEV (reference sequence). The CDR3 covers 15 residues. CDR3 in DNA: TGTGCCAGCCGAAAACATAGCGGGAGCTCCTACGAGCAGTACTTC. This sequence encodes CASRKHSGSSYEQYF.

The J gene is TRBJ2-7, the V gene TRBV12-2; no DNA check was done on the table's D call, TRBD1. TRBV12-2 is shown as a pseudogene. This CDR3 is built from 14 residues. CDR3 DNA: TGTGCAAGTCGCTTAGGCGACAGGAGCTACGAGCAGTACTTC. It translates to CASRLGDRSYEQYF.

V usage is TRBV3-1 (or the pseudogene TRBV3-2) and J usage is TRBJ1-2; the D is unclear. Deletions cut 4 bases from V and 3 bases from J, with 15 bases between. The CDR3 covers 15 residues. The V gene's germline CDR1 is LGHDT and CDR2 YNNKEL (reference sequence). CDR3 DNA: TGTGCCAGCAGCCCGACCCCTACAGCTTACTATGGCTACACCTTC. Its protein product is CASSPTPTAYYGYTF.

The rearrangement joins TRBV5-6 to TRBJ1-4; 9 bases align to TRBD1. J gave up 7 bases and V 1 base, and 5 bases lay outside the gene matches. CDR1 is SGHDT, CDR2 YYEEEE, per germline. This CDR3 contains 15 residues. CDR3 in DNA: TGTGCCAGCAGCTTGCCACAGGGGGCGAGTGAAAAACTGTTTTTT. Residues: CASSLPQGASEKLFF.

This chain uses TRBV5-8 with TRBJ2-2, with TRBD2 matching over 10 bases. The CDR3 is 15 amino acids. Trimming cost V 2 bases and J 7 bases; bases outside gene matches: 5. Looked up from germline, CDR1 is SGHTS and CDR2 is YDEGEE. The CDR3 reads CASSFSGGPIGELFF. Here the CDR3 DNA reads TGTGCCAGCAGCTTTAGCGGGGGGCCTATCGGGGAGCTGTTTTTT. Drawing the rest from reference TRBV5-8 and TRBJ2-2, the complete variable domain is EAGVTQSPTHLIKTRGQQATLRCSPISGHTSVYWYQQALGLGLQFLLWYDEGEERNRGNFPPRFSGRQFPNYSSELNVNALELEDSALYLCASSFSGGPIGELFFGEGSRLTVL.

This clone has a handful of counts. The chain has TRBV15 and TRBJ1-4; D ambiguous. The CDR3 has 15 amino acids. Trimming left V 6 bases short and J 5 bases short, with 16 bases between. Per the germline V gene, CDR1 is LNHNV and CDR2 is YYDKDF (reference sequence). CDR3 sequence: CATSIGLSGNEKLFF. The CDR3 DNA is TGTGCCACCAGTATCGGACTTTCGGGGAATGAAAAACTGTTTTTT.

This clone was observed a few times. The genes are TRBV7-9 and TRBJ1-2, with D unresolved. Germline V gives CDR1 SEHNR, CDR2 FQNEAQ (reference sequence). The CDR3 runs 15 residues. Trimming removed 0 bases at V and 4 bases at J, with 12 bases between. CDR3 DNA sequence: TGTGCCAGCAGCTTAGCTGGCCAGGCGGGCTATGGCTACACCTTC. Its translation is CASSLAGQAGYGYTF.

The chain couples TRBV10-3 to TRBJ1-2; 10 bases are shared with TRBD1. The CDR3 runs to 17 residues. V shed 0 bases and J 2 bases; nucleotides not matched to a gene: 6. Germline loops: CDR1 ENHRY, CDR2 SYGVKD. The CDR3 DNA sequence: TGTGCCATCAGTGAGTCCAACTCGGGACAGGGGAACTATGGCTACACCTTC. This gives the protein CAISESNSGQGNYGYTF.

This rearrangement joins TRBV9 to TRBJ1-5; D not resolved. Looked up from germline, CDR1 is SGDLS and CDR2 is YYNGEE. The V gene lost 0 bases and the J gene lost 3 bases, with 7 bases spanning the gap. CDR3 length equals 14 residues. The CDR3 DNA reads as TGTGCCAGCAGCGTAGCCGGGTCCAATCAGCCCCAGCATTTT. It specifies CASSVAGSNQPQHF. The whole variable domain, filled in from reference TRBV9 and TRBJ1-5, reads DSGVTQTPKHLITATGQRVTLRCSPRSGDLSVYWYQQSLDQGLQFLIQYYNGEERAKGNILERFSAQQFPDLHSELNLSSLELGDSALYFCASSVAGSNQPQHFGDGTRLSIL.

The DNA of the CDR3 is TGTGCCAGCAGTTTATCTGAGGTCTACGAGCAGTACTTC. This codes for CASSLSEVYEQYF. The chain couples TRBV27 to TRBJ2-7; D unclear. Germline V gene lookup returns CDR1 MNHEY and CDR2 SMNVEV (reference sequence). Trimming left V 0 bases short and J 3 bases short, with 6 bases between. This CDR3 has 13 residues.

This chain joins TRBV6-5 and TRBJ1-5; 8 nucleotides align to TRBD1. CDR3 length: 14 residues. In germline, CDR1 is MNHEY, CDR2 SVGAGI. V shed 6 bases and J 2 bases; nucleotides not matched to a gene: 3. The CDR3 DNA follows: TGTGCCAGCAGCGAGACAGGGGGCAATCAGCCCCAGCATTTT. Protein sequence: CASSETGGNQPQHF.

This clone was seen once. This rearrangement joins TRBV20-1 to TRBJ2-5; 10 nucleotides agree with TRBD2. The CDR3 extends over 15 amino acids. After removal of 3 bases from V and 5 bases from J, the junction contained 9 bases not matched to a gene. CDR1 is DFQATT and CDR2 is SNEGSKA in the germline V gene (reference sequence). The CDR3 bases are TGCAGTGCTAGTGCACACAAGCGGGGGGGCGAGACCCAGTACTTC. Translating it yields CSASAHKRGGETQYF.

The chain links TRBV4-3 to TRBJ2-1, with 7 positions matching TRBD2. The CDR3 has 16 residues. The V gene's germline CDR1 is LGHNA and CDR2 YSLEER. Unmatched junction bases numbered 9, after V lost 3 bases and J lost 4 bases. CDR3 loop: CASSHPGRRGYNEQFF. The CDR3 region has the DNA TGCGCCAGCAGCCACCCGGGACGGCGGGGGTACAATGAGCAGTTCTTC.

The rearrangement joins TRBV6-1 to TRBJ2-3, with D uncertain. The germline gives CDR1 MNHNS, CDR2 SASEGT. The CDR3 spans 16 residues. Trimming removed 4 bases from V and 0 bases from J, with 14 bases in between. CDR3 DNA sequence: TGTGCCAGCAGTGCAGACCGGGTTTTGAGCACAGATACGCAGTATTTT. Its protein is CASSADRVLSTDTQYF.

This CDR3 is CASSTFGGAGGYTF. The DNA of the CDR3 is TGTGCCAGCAGCACGTTCGGTGGGGCCGGGGGCTACACCTTC. The J gene is TRBJ1-2, the V gene TRBV6-5; a possible D gene is TRBD1 (5 bases). V was shortened by 6 bases and J by 8 bases, with 19 bases between the two germline ends. In germline, CDR1 is MNHEY, CDR2 SVGAGI. This CDR3 has 14 residues.

This clone was seen more than once but under ten times. The J gene is TRBJ1-2, the V gene TRBV27; 9 bases fit TRBD1. Per the germline V gene, CDR1 is MNHEY and CDR2 is SMNVEV (reference sequence). This CDR3 spans 17 amino acids. J gave up 4 bases and V 6 bases, and 15 bases lay outside the gene matches. CDR3 sequence reads: CASRSPGQGRFGYGYTF. The DNA of the CDR3 is TGTGCCAGCAGATCTCCGGGACAGGGAAGATTTGGCTATGGCTACACCTTC.

This chain connects TRBV5-1 to TRBJ2-1; TRBD1 is a possible D gene (6 bases). Trimming took 5 bases from V and 6 from J, leaving 12 bases between them. This CDR3 region has 13 residues. Germline loops: CDR1 SGHRS, CDR2 YFSETQ. The CDR3 here is CASRTDRSNEQFF. The CDR3 DNA is TGCGCCAGCAGAACCGACAGGAGCAATGAGCAGTTCTTC.

The V gene is TRBV28, the J gene TRBJ2-7; D is uncertain. Trimming pared 4 bases from V and 3 bases from J, leaving 4 bases between. Germline values: CDR1 MDHEN, CDR2 SYDVKM. The CDR3 totals 11 residues. CDR3 DNA sequence: TGTGCCAGCAGTTCGGGCTACGAGCAGTACTTC. Amino acid sequence: CASSSGYEQYF.

V and J are TRBV4-1 and TRBJ2-7; 10 nucleotides align to TRBD1. This CDR3 comprises 16 residues. Germline CDR1 reads MGHRA; CDR2 reads YSYEKL. Trimming at V came to 2 bases and at J to 3 bases, leaving 7 bases not matched to a gene. This CDR3 is CASSQTGTGAIYEQYF. The CDR3 DNA follows: TGCGCCAGCAGCCAAACCGGGACAGGGGCTATCTACGAGCAGTACTTC.

J is TRBJ1-2 and V is TRBV9; 8 bases map to TRBD1. The CDR3 is 14 amino acids. Germline CDR1 and CDR2: SGDLS and YYNGEE. V lost 4 bases to trimming and J lost 7 bases; unmatched junction nucleotides: 9. As DNA, the CDR3 is TGTGCCAGCAGCACCGGACAGGGCCGTCGTGGCTACACCTTC. Amino acid sequence: CASSTGQGRRGYTF.

The chain combines TRBV3-1 (or the pseudogene TRBV3-2) with TRBJ1-6, with TRBD1 matching over 7 bases. J was trimmed by 5 bases and V by 6 bases; bases with no gene match: 7. The CDR3 spans 15 residues. The germline CDR1 and CDR2 sequences are LGHDT and YNNKEL (reference sequence). CDR3 sequence reads: CASRAGGIHNSPLHF. In DNA form, the CDR3 reads TGTGCCAGCAGAGCAGGGGGGATCCATAATTCACCCCTCCACTTT.